Below are 7 T cell receptor beta chains sequenced from a single sample in a study of cytomegalovirus exposure and HLA in healthy donors (dated by TCRdb to about 2017). Library prep was done by the immunoSEQ multiplex PCR assay. In TCRdb, the immuneACCESS table is reduced to in-frame sequences with V and J assigned. These tables do not hold every clone; where another copy was compared, an unresolved V gene accounts for under half, and the others remain unexplained. For this sample the table gives about 68,000 clones, of which roughly nine tenths were detected only once. Clones ranked in the top ten supply 3% to 3.5% of the sample. The specimen sequenced was PBMCs. The origin of the receptors is a man between 18 and 29 years old in good health and CMV-seronegative.

The gene calls are TRBV11-3 and TRBJ1-3, with TRBD1 matching 10 bases. After removal of 5 bases from V and 7 bases from J, the junction contained 2 bases not matched to a gene. The CDR3 has 13 amino acids. Germline values: CDR1 SGHNT, CDR2 YENEEA. CDR3 region: CASSPDRGNTIYF. DNA for the CDR3: TGTGCCAGCAGCCCGGACAGGGGGAACACCATATATTTT. Full variable domain (missing parts from reference TRBV11-3 and TRBJ1-3): EAGVVQSPRYKIIEKKQPVAFWCNPISGHNTLYWYLQNLGQGPELLIRYENEEAVDDSQLPKDRFSAERLKGVDSTLKIQPAELGDSAVYLCASSPDRGNTIYFGEGSWLTVV.

The V and J genes are TRBV15 and TRBJ2-1; D is possibly TRBD1 (6 bases). The germline V gene encodes CDR1 LNHNV and CDR2 YYDKDF (reference sequence). Trimming removed 3 bases from V and 8 bases from J, with 11 bases in between. The CDR3 totals 13 residues. The CDR3, as DNA: TGTGCCACCAGCAGTACAGGGTTGGATGAGCAGTTCTTC. It encodes CATSSTGLDEQFF.

This clone was detected only a few times. This chain connects TRBV7-2 to TRBJ2-7, with 13 nucleotides matching TRBD2. The CDR3 is 15 residues long. Trimming cost V 4 bases and J 5 bases; bases outside gene matches: 5. CDR1 is SGHTA, CDR2 FQGNSA, per germline. The CDR3 spells CASSSPGLAGNEQYF. The CDR3, as DNA: TGTGCCAGCAGCTCGCCGGGACTAGCGGGAAACGAGCAGTACTTC.

The chain is built from TRBV4-2 and TRBJ1-5; 8 bases are shared with TRBD1. The germline CDR1 and CDR2 sequences are LGHNA and YNFKEQ. The CDR3 covers 16 residues. The V gene end was trimmed by 0 bases and the J gene end by 3 bases; junction bases not matched to a gene: 4. The CDR3 sequence is CASSQETGAANQPQHF. DNA for the CDR3: TGTGCCAGCAGCCAAGAGACAGGGGCGGCCAATCAGCCCCAGCATTTT.

CDR3 sequence reads: CASSSSPGLGETQYF. CDR3 sequence (DNA): TGTGCCAGCAGTTCGTCACCGGGACTAGGAGAGACCCAGTACTTC. The chain links TRBV27 to TRBJ2-5; 8 bases match TRBD2. The CDR3 runs 15 residues. From germline, CDR1 is MNHEY and CDR2 SMNVEV (reference sequence). V trimming: 4 bases; J trimming: 4 bases; junction bases outside the gene matches: 8.

The chain couples TRBV5-6 to TRBJ2-1; 9 bases match TRBD1. In germline, CDR1 is SGHDT, CDR2 YYEEEE. V shed 4 bases, J shed 7 bases, and the junction held 6 bases outside the gene matches. CDR3 length: 14 amino acids. The CDR3 DNA is TGTGCCAGCAGCCGCCCGGGACAGGGAAATGAGCAGTTCTTC. This gives the protein CASSRPGQGNEQFF.

This clone showed up just a few times. V and J are TRBV4-3 and TRBJ2-7; D possibly corresponds to TRBD1 (5 bases). Per the germline V gene, CDR1 is LGHNA and CDR2 is YSLEER. CDR3 length equals 15 residues. The V end lost 1 base, the J end lost 5 bases, and 15 bases lay between the germline ends. The CDR3 DNA reads TGCGCCAGCAGCCAAGCTGGTTATCAGGGCCACGAGCAGTACTTC. Residues: CASSQAGYQGHEQYF.